This entry lists 26 T cell receptor beta chains sequenced from one sample in a study of response to subunit inactivated influenza vaccine. One entry per CDR3 protein, called by TCRdb with MiXCR from the RT-PCR reads. The sample carries about 570,000 distinct CDR3 sequences, 10% to 12% recorded once. These data are also associated with another study on T cells expressing NK-cell markers. Per that study: Beta-chain TCR cDNA was generated via 5'RACE template switching with UMIs.

This specimen consisted of PBMCs from blood, obtained on the day of vaccination. Receptors were obtained from a man aged 50 to 60 who received an inactivated influenza vaccine.

The V gene is TRBV3-1, the J gene TRBJ2-7; TRBD2 is a possible D gene (5 bases). The CDR3 covers 16 residues. The germline V gene has CDR1 LGHDT and CDR2 YNNKEL (reference sequence). V lost 0 bases and J 5 bases, leaving 17 bases between the germline ends. The CDR3: CASSQEFRLAANEQYF. In DNA form, the CDR3 reads TGTGCCAGCAGCCAAGAATTTCGGCTAGCTGCCAACGAGCAGTACTTC.

This clonotype was seen a few times. J is TRBJ2-2 and V is TRBV7-8; D not certain. V was shortened by 2 bases and J by 3 bases, with 7 bases between the two germline ends. The CDR3 sequence is 14 residues long. CDR1 and CDR2 (germline): SGHVS, FQNEAQ. The CDR3 nucleotides are TGTGCCAGCAGCTTATTGAAGCACACCGGGGAGCTGTTTTTT. Its translation is CASSLLKHTGELFF.

A few counts support this clonotype. The chain links TRBV2 to TRBJ1-1, with 11 bases lining up with TRBD1. The V gene end was trimmed by 6 bases and the J gene end by 6 bases; junction bases not matched to a gene: 0. CDR3 length equals 12 residues. CDR1 and CDR2 (germline): SNHLY, FYNNEI. The CDR3 loop reads CASRGQGAEAFF. The CDR3 DNA sequence: TGTGCCAGCAGGGGACAGGGGGCTGAAGCTTTCTTT. Looking up the rest from reference TRBV2 and TRBJ1-1 gives the full variable domain: EPEVTQTPSHQVTQMGQEVILRCVPISNHLYFYWYRQILGQKVEFLVSFYNNEISEKSEIFDDQFSVERPDGSNFTLKIRSTKLEDSAMYFCASRGQGAEAFFGQGTRLTVV.

This clonotype occurred many times. The chain links TRBV7-8 to TRBJ2-7; D uncertain. From germline, CDR1 is SGHVS and CDR2 FQNEAQ. The CDR3 has 14 amino acids. Trimming stripped 0 bases from V and 3 bases from J, with 9 bases between. The CDR3 coding sequence is TGTGCCAGCAGCTTAGCGACGGGCAACTACGAGCAGTACTTC. Translating it yields CASSLATGNYEQYF.

V usage is TRBV15 and J usage is TRBJ2-5; D is uncertain. V lost 3 bases, J lost 5 bases, and 16 bases lay in between. This CDR3 has 15 amino acids. Germline CDR1 is LNHNV and CDR2 is YYDKDF (reference sequence). The CDR3 here is CATSRVNADLETQYF. Written as DNA, the CDR3 is TGTGCCACCAGCAGGGTCAATGCCGATTTGGAGACCCAGTACTTC.

V and J are TRBV7-2 and TRBJ1-2, with D possibly matching TRBD1 (5 bases). The germline V and J ends were trimmed by 1 base and 6 bases, with 12 bases remaining between them. Germline lookup yields CDR1 SGHTA and CDR2 FQGNSA. This CDR3 has 14 residues. The CDR3 protein is CASSLEGLGDGYTF. CDR3 sequence (DNA): TGTGCCAGCAGCTTAGAGGGGTTAGGGGATGGCTACACCTTC.

The chain is built from TRBV6-2 or TRBV6-3 and TRBJ1-5; D might be TRBD1 (5 bases). The CDR3 is 15 residues long. Germline CDR1 is MNHEY and CDR2 is SVGEGT. Trimming pared 2 bases from V and 5 bases from J, leaving 13 bases between. CDR3 bases: TGTGCCAGCAGTTACCACCGGGACGCTCATCAGCCCCAGCATTTT. Its protein product is CASSYHRDAHQPQHF.

This chain uses TRBV20-1 with TRBJ2-7; D unresolved. Germline CDR1 reads DFQATT; CDR2 reads SNEGSKA (reference sequence). V lost 6 bases and J 3 bases, leaving 9 bases between the germline ends. The CDR3 consists of 11 residues. CDR3 nucleotides: TGCAGTGCACTGACCCGCTACGAGCAGTACTTC. This codes for CSALTRYEQYF.

This chain joins TRBV2 and TRBJ2-3; a weak D match, TRBD1 (5 bases). The J call may be in error: the DNA end matches TRBJ1-5 better. The CDR3 covers 15 residues. The germline V gene encodes CDR1 SNHLY and CDR2 FYNNEI. The CDR3 DNA sequence: TGTGCCAGCAGGGGACTCAGATTTAACACAGATACGCAGCATTTT. It encodes CASRGLRFNTDTQHF.

The chain carries TRBV12-3 or TRBV12-4 and TRBJ2-1; 9 bases are a match to TRBD1. J was trimmed by 5 bases and V by 5 bases; bases with no gene match: 13. The CDR3 spans 17 residues. This CDR3 is CASSPKMGQGPDNEQFF. As DNA, the CDR3 is TGTGCCAGCAGTCCTAAAATGGGACAGGGCCCTGACAATGAGCAGTTCTTC.

The genes are TRBV7-9 and TRBJ2-5; D is possibly TRBD1 or TRBD2 (5 bases each). Germline values: CDR1 SEHNR, CDR2 FQNEAQ (reference sequence). V lost 3 bases to trimming and J lost 4 bases, with 15 bases between them. The CDR3 is made up of 15 amino acids. The CDR3 region has the DNA TGTGCCAGCAGCTTTAGTACAGGAGGCCCAGAGACCCAGTACTTC. Amino acid sequence: CASSFSTGGPETQYF.

This clonotype was recorded at least ten times. This sequence joins TRBV20-1 and TRBJ2-3, with D possibly TRBD2 on 5 matching bases. The V end was cut by 6 bases, the J end by 0 bases, with 16 bases between. The CDR3 spans 15 residues. Germline lookup yields CDR1 DFQATT and CDR2 SNEGSKA (reference sequence). As DNA, the CDR3 is TGCAGTGCAGCTAGCATCCACGCTAGCACAGATACGCAGTATTTT. It translates to CSAASIHASTDTQYF.

The genes are TRBV4-1 and TRBJ2-7, with D unclear. The CDR3 covers 14 residues. V was pared by 4 bases and J by 2 bases, with 12 bases between. From germline, CDR1 is MGHRA and CDR2 YSYEKL. Here the CDR3 reads CASSRWEGPYEQYF. The CDR3 region has the DNA TGCGCCAGCAGCCGTTGGGAAGGACCCTACGAGCAGTACTTC.

This clonotype was found a few times. This chain connects TRBV2 to TRBJ2-7; 11 bases align to TRBD1. Germline assignment: CDR1 SNHLY and CDR2 FYNNEI. The CDR3 runs to 14 residues. The junction had 4 bases not matched to a gene; V was cut back by 5 bases and J by 4 bases. CDR3 sequence (DNA): TGTGCCAGCAGTTGGACAGGGGGCGGTTACGAGCAGTACTTC. As protein: CASSWTGGGYEQYF.

The chain is built from TRBV20-1 and TRBJ1-1; D remains ambiguous. Germline CDR1 is DFQATT and CDR2 is SNEGSKA (reference sequence). CDR3 size: 13 residues. V was cut by 6 bases and J by 4 bases, with 15 bases left in between. The CDR3 coding sequence is TGCAGTGCATCGAAACGCCCTGTCACTGAAGCTTTCTTT. It translates to CSASKRPVTEAFF.

There are many counts of this clonotype. This chain uses TRBV7-9 with TRBJ2-1, with 7 bases identical to TRBD2. V trimming: 5 bases; J trimming: 0 bases; junction bases outside the gene matches: 4. The CDR3 is 15 amino acids. CDR1 is SEHNR, CDR2 FQNEAQ, per germline (reference sequence). CDR3: CASSISGPSYNEQFF. The DNA for the CDR3 is TGTGCCAGCAGCATTAGCGGGCCCTCCTACAATGAGCAGTTCTTC.

This clonotype has a handful of counts. The V call is TRBV6-5, the J call TRBJ2-5; maybe TRBD1 (6 bases). CDR1 is MNHEY, CDR2 SVGAGI, per germline. The CDR3 is 14 residues long. Trimming stripped 2 bases from V and 2 bases from J, with 9 bases between. The CDR3 spells CASSYTQGQETQYF. The CDR3 DNA reads TGTGCCAGCAGTTACACTCAGGGGCAAGAGACCCAGTACTTC.

The chain carries TRBV28 and TRBJ2-7; D may be TRBD2 (5 bases). Trimming removed 5 bases from V and 8 bases from J, with 16 bases in between. Germline values: CDR1 MDHEN, CDR2 SYDVKM. The CDR3 is 13 residues long. The CDR3, as DNA: TGTGCCAGCAGTCTAACCCCTCACGGGAAGCAGTACTTC. This encodes CASSLTPHGKQYF. Full variable domain (missing parts from reference TRBV28 and TRBJ2-7): DVKVTQSSRYLVKRTGEKVFLECVQDMDHENMFWYRQDPGLGLRLIYFSYDVKMKEKGDIPEGYSVSREKKERFSLILESASTNQTSMYLCASSLTPHGKQYFGPGTRLTVT.

The V call is TRBV3-1, the J call TRBJ2-7, with 8 bases lining up with TRBD2. Unmatched junction bases numbered 2, after V lost 5 bases and J lost 2 bases. The V gene's germline CDR1 is LGHDT and CDR2 YNNKEL (reference sequence). The CDR3 has 13 amino acids. The CDR3 DNA reads TGTGCCAGCAGCAACGGGGGGGCCTACGAGCAGTACTTC. This gives the protein CASSNGGAYEQYF.

DNA of the CDR3: TGTGCCAGCTCACCACCCGTGGGCAGGAACACCGGGGAGCTGTTTTTT. It codes for CASSPPVGRNTGELFF. J is TRBJ2-2 and V is TRBV18; the D is unclear. Trimming stripped 0 bases from V and 1 base from J, with 9 bases between. The CDR3 consists of 16 residues. The germline V gene has CDR1 KGHSH and CDR2 LQKENI.

This clonotype was seen a handful of times. The rearrangement joins TRBV6-2 or TRBV6-3 to TRBJ2-3; D is perhaps TRBD1 or TRBD2 (6 bases each). Trimming left V 4 bases short and J 1 base short, with 24 bases between. The CDR3 is made up of 19 amino acids. Germline V lookup: CDR1 MNHEY, CDR2 SVGEGT. The DNA of the CDR3 is TGTGCCAGCAGTTCCCCGGGGGCCGGACTACTAAGGGGCACAGATACGCAGTATTTT. It yields the protein CASSSPGAGLLRGTDTQYF.

Only a few counts were recorded for this clonotype. The chain employs TRBV24-1 and TRBJ2-3, with a weak D call TRBD1 (6 bases). This CDR3 comprises 14 residues. V lost 5 bases to trimming and J lost 1 base, with 9 bases between them. CDR1 and CDR2 from the germline V gene are KGHDR and SFDVKD. In nucleotides, the CDR3 is TGTGCCACCAGTGTCGCAGGGGGCACAGATACGCAGTATTTT. This sequence encodes CATSVAGGTDTQYF.

The chain links TRBV4-1 to TRBJ2-1; D ambiguous. CDR3 size: 17 residues. Per the germline V gene, CDR1 is MGHRA and CDR2 is YSYEKL. The V and J ends lost 2 bases and 5 bases respectively, with 19 bases between them. Here the CDR3 DNA reads TGCGCCAGCAGCCAAAGATCAACATCCGACACAAACAATGAGCAGTTCTTC. This translates into CASSQRSTSDTNNEQFF.

As regards this clonotype: One junction end does not reproduce the germline sequence, and a read error may be involved. CDR3 region: CASSLWANTEALF. The DNA of the CDR3 is TGTGCCAGCAGCCTATGGGCGAACACTGAAGCTTTGTTT. The chain recombines TRBV11-1 with TRBJ1-1; D is undetermined. CDR3 size: 13 residues. CDR1 is SGHAT and CDR2 is FQDESV in the germline V gene (reference sequence).

Only a few counts were recorded for this clonotype. This chain connects TRBV7-9 to TRBJ1-2, with D perhaps matching TRBD1 (5 bases). This CDR3 is 14 amino acids long. Germline V lookup: CDR1 SEHNR, CDR2 FQNEAQ (reference sequence). The V end lost 1 base, the J end lost 6 bases, and 12 bases lay between the germline ends. The CDR3 loop reads CASSLVGHRDGYTF. In nucleotides, the CDR3 is TGTGCCAGCAGCTTAGTCGGACATCGTGATGGCTACACCTTC.

For this clonotype: One end of the junction is discordant with germline, which a read error may explain. The genes are TRBV7-8 and TRBJ2-7, with TRBD2 matching over 9 bases. This CDR3 has 14 amino acids. Looked up from germline, CDR1 is SGHVS and CDR2 is FQNEAQ. The CDR3 DNA follows: TGTGCCAGCAGCCAGACTAGCGGCTCCTACGAGCACTACTTC. This encodes CASSQTSGSYEHYF.